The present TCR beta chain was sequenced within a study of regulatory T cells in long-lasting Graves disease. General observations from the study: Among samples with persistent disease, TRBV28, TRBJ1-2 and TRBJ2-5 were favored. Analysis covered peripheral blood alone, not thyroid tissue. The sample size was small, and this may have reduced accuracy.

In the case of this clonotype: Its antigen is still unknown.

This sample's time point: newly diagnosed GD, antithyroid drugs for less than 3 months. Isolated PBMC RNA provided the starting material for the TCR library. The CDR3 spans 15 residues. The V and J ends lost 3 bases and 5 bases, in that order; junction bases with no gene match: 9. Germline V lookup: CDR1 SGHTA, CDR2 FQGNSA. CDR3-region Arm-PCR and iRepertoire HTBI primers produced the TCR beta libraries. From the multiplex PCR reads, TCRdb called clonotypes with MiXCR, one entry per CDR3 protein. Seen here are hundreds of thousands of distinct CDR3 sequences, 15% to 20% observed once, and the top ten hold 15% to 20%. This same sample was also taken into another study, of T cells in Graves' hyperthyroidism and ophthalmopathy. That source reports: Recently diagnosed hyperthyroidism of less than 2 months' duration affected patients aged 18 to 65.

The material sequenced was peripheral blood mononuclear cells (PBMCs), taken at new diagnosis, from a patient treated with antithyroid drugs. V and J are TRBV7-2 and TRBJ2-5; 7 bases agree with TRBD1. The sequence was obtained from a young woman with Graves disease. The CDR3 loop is CASSLALGGSETQYF. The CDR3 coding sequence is TGTGCCAGCAGCTTGGCATTAGGGGGCTCGGAGACCCAGTACTTC.